This entry lists 28 T cell receptor beta chains sequenced from one sample in a study of response to subunit inactivated influenza vaccine. TCRdb fed the RT-PCR reads into MiXCR, producing one record per CDR3 protein. The sample yields about 650,000 distinct CDR3 sequences, 12% to 15% seen once. The sample consisted of PBMCs from blood, taken less than 15 days before vaccination. Source of these receptors: a man aged 50-60 years who received an inactivated influenza vaccine.

This clonotype was seen repeatedly, ten times or more. This chain links TRBV5-1 with TRBJ2-1, with 9 bases fitting TRBD2. The germline V gene has CDR1 SGHRS and CDR2 YFSETQ. Trimming at V came to 4 bases and at J to 4 bases, leaving 12 bases not matched to a gene. The CDR3 is 17 residues long. The chain's CDR3 is CASSPRTLAGDYNEQFF. As DNA, the CDR3 is TGCGCCAGCAGCCCCCGGACCTTAGCGGGGGATTACAATGAGCAGTTCTTC.

This clonotype turned up a few times. The genes are TRBV5-1 and TRBJ2-2, with TRBD1 as a possible D gene (5 bases). Germline V gene sequence: CDR1 SGHRS, CDR2 YFSETQ. Deletions cut 1 base from V and 2 bases from J, with 9 bases between. CDR3 size: 15 residues. CDR3 residues: CASSLQGENTGELFF. CDR3 sequence (DNA): TGCGCCAGCAGCTTGCAAGGGGAAAACACCGGGGAGCTGTTTTTT.

This clonotype was seen a few times. This chain uses TRBV5-1 with TRBJ2-2, with 11 bases lining up with TRBD2. Germline V gene lookup returns CDR1 SGHRS and CDR2 YFSETQ. This CDR3 has 16 amino acids. J lost 1 base, V lost 3 bases, and 2 bases had no gene match. This CDR3 reads CASSSGLAGNTGELFF. The CDR3 bases are TGCGCCAGCAGCTCCGGACTAGCGGGGAACACCGGGGAGCTGTTTTTT.

This clonotype has just a few counts. The chain carries TRBV10-3 and TRBJ1-1; D remains ambiguous. CDR3 length: 15 amino acids. V was shortened by 2 bases and J by 3 bases, with 13 bases between the two germline ends. The germline V gene has CDR1 ENHRY and CDR2 SYGVKD. CDR3 residues: CAISEQIGMDTEAFF. The CDR3 DNA follows: TGTGCCATCAGTGAGCAGATAGGAATGGACACTGAAGCTTTCTTT.

DNA of the CDR3: TGTGCCAGCAGTCCCTGGCGGGTAAGCTCCTACAATGAGCAGTTCTTC. It translates to CASSPWRVSSYNEQFF. The J gene is TRBJ2-1, the V gene TRBV6-2 or TRBV6-3, with a weak D call TRBD2 (5 bases). This CDR3 spans 16 amino acids. CDR1 MNHEY and CDR2 SVGEGT come from the germline V gene. V lost 5 bases and J lost 0, with 14 bases in between.

This clonotype has only a few counts. This chain uses TRBV20-1 with TRBJ1-5; the D gene is possibly TRBD1 (5 bases). The CDR3 runs to 16 residues. Between the trimmed V and J ends, which lost 0 bases and 3 bases, there was a span of 15 bases. Germline CDR1 DFQATT, CDR2 SNEGSKA (reference sequence). This chain's CDR3 is CSARDRGDYSNQPQHF. Here the CDR3 DNA reads TGCAGTGCTAGAGATCGGGGGGACTATTCCAATCAGCCCCAGCATTTT.

This clonotype was counted between two and nine times. The V call is TRBV5-1, the J call TRBJ2-2; 9 bases map to TRBD1. The germline V gene has CDR1 SGHRS and CDR2 YFSETQ. This CDR3 contains 16 residues. V lost 0 bases and J lost 5; bases outside the gene matches: 5. In DNA, the CDR3 is TGCGCCAGCAGCTTGGTAGGGACAGGGCCTACCGGGGAGCTGTTTTTT. Amino acid sequence: CASSLVGTGPTGELFF.

This clonotype was seen repeatedly, ten times or more. The chain links TRBV29-1 to TRBJ1-1, with TRBD1 as a possible D gene (5 bases). CDR3 size: 14 residues. The V and J ends lost 5 bases and 0 bases respectively, with 13 bases between them. CDR1 SQVTM and CDR2 ANQGSEA come from the germline V gene. The CDR3 bases are TGCAGCGTTATCCGGCCAGGGCTGAACACTGAAGCTTTCTTT. Its translation is CSVIRPGLNTEAFF.

The gene calls are TRBV2 and TRBJ2-1, with D possibly being TRBD2 (6 bases). The V gene lost 2 bases and the J gene lost 8 bases, with 19 bases spanning the gap. From germline, CDR1 is SNHLY and CDR2 FYNNEI. This CDR3 contains 16 residues. The CDR3 coding sequence is TGTGCCAGCAGTGAAAACTATAGAAGCGGGTGGGATGAGCAGTTCTTC. This gives the protein CASSENYRSGWDEQFF.

This clonotype showed up many times. The chain combines TRBV20-1 with TRBJ2-2; D is perhaps TRBD2 (5 bases). The CDR3 runs to 14 residues. V lost 0 bases and J 4 bases, leaving 9 bases between the germline ends. Germline V lookup: CDR1 DFQATT, CDR2 SNEGSKA (reference sequence). This chain's CDR3 is CSARDFAGTGELFF. The CDR3 DNA follows: TGCAGTGCTAGAGATTTTGCGGGCACCGGGGAGCTGTTTTTT.

The chain couples TRBV30 to TRBJ2-7; TRBD1 matches 9 bases. This CDR3 is built from 13 residues. V shed 3 bases, J shed 3 bases, and the junction held 3 bases outside the gene matches. CDR1 GTSNPN and CDR2 SVGIG come from the germline V gene (reference sequence). The CDR3, as DNA: TGTGCCTGGAGCCGGGACAGGGACTACGAGCAGTACTTC. Its protein is CAWSRDRDYEQYF.

This clonotype appeared a few times. The chain couples TRBV28 to TRBJ1-1; D might be TRBD1 (5 bases). Per the germline V gene, CDR1 is MDHEN and CDR2 is SYDVKM. The CDR3 has 13 amino acids. Trimming shortened V by 4 bases and J by 13 bases, and 19 bases separated the two germline ends. CDR3 region: CASSYRRGLKLFF. The CDR3, as DNA: TGTGCCAGCAGTTACAGACGGGGGTTGAAGCTTTTCTTT.

This clonotype has a handful of counts. The chain carries TRBV12-3 or TRBV12-4 and TRBJ2-6; D possibly corresponds to TRBD1 (5 bases). The V and J ends lost 6 bases and 1 base respectively, with 10 bases between them. The CDR3 runs to 15 residues. In DNA, the CDR3 is TGTGCCAGCAGATCAGGGTGGTCTGGGGCCAACGTCCTGACTTTC. Translated, it gives CASRSGWSGANVLTF.

This clonotype appeared a few times. J is TRBJ2-1 and V is TRBV6-5; D may be TRBD2 (6 bases). From germline, CDR1 is MNHEY and CDR2 SVGAGI. V was clipped by 4 bases and J by 5 bases, with 12 bases between them. The CDR3 consists of 14 residues. For the CDR3, the DNA is TGTGCCAGCAGTTCCGGGACTGGCCACAATGAGCAGTTCTTC. As protein: CASSSGTGHNEQFF.

The chain recombines TRBV12-3 or TRBV12-4 with TRBJ2-1; 8 nucleotides align to TRBD2. The CDR3 sequence is 13 residues long. The ends lost 6 bases at V and 7 bases at J; junction bases unmatched: 5. CDR3: CASSRGGLNEQFF. The DNA for the CDR3 is TGTGCCAGCAGCCGGGGGGGCCTTAATGAGCAGTTCTTC.

In this sample, this clonotype turned up a few times. V gene TRBV12-3 or TRBV12-4 combines with J gene TRBJ2-1; tentative D call: TRBD2 (6 bases). CDR3 length: 14 amino acids. V shed 8 bases and J shed 8 bases, with 19 bases lying between them. In DNA form, the CDR3 reads TGTGCCAGCCGGTCTGCCGGGGGTTACTATGAGCAGTTCTTC. Its translation is CASRSAGGYYEQFF.

The chain's CDR3 is CSARDRAHYNEQFF. The CDR3 DNA follows: TGCAGTGCTAGAGATCGGGCCCATTACAATGAGCAGTTCTTC. The rearrangement uses TRBV20-1 and TRBJ2-1; D is unclear. Trimming shortened V by 0 bases and J by 4 bases, and 10 bases separated the two germline ends. CDR1 is DFQATT, CDR2 SNEGSKA, per germline (reference sequence). This CDR3 is built from 14 residues.

This clonotype came up a few times. This sequence joins TRBV7-9 and TRBJ2-1; TRBD2 matches 10 bases. V shed 6 bases and J 4 bases; nucleotides not matched to a gene: 6. CDR1 is SEHNR and CDR2 is FQNEAQ in the germline V gene (reference sequence). The CDR3 runs 15 residues. The CDR3 DNA reads TGTGCCAGCAGTCCTAGCGGGAGTTTGTACAATGAGCAGTTCTTC. It yields the protein CASSPSGSLYNEQFF.

This clonotype was recorded at least ten times. The rearrangement links TRBV20-1 to TRBJ1-3; D may be TRBD1 (5 bases). Trimming pared 3 bases from V and 0 bases from J, leaving 15 bases between. Germline V lookup: CDR1 DFQATT, CDR2 SNEGSKA (reference sequence). The CDR3 is 16 amino acids. DNA of the CDR3: TGCAGTGCTAGGGGGCAGGGAGGGAACTCTGGAAACACCATATATTTT. This gives the protein CSARGQGGNSGNTIYF.

This clonotype was recorded many times. The chain carries TRBV27 and TRBJ2-3; the D gene is possibly TRBD2 (5 bases). V lost 3 bases and J lost 0, with 7 bases in between. Looked up from germline, CDR1 is MNHEY and CDR2 is SMNVEV (reference sequence). The CDR3 extends over 14 amino acids. The DNA of the CDR3 is TGTGCCAGCAGTTTTGCGGGCAGCACAGATACGCAGTATTTT. This encodes CASSFAGSTDTQYF.

This clonotype was seen a handful of times. The rearrangement uses TRBV20-1 and TRBJ2-1, with D perhaps TRBD1 or TRBD2 (5 bases each). The CDR3 runs 15 residues. V was clipped by 6 bases and J by 0 bases, with 15 bases between them. Germline CDR1 and CDR2: DFQATT and SNEGSKA (reference sequence). CDR3: CSAKVAGSSYNEQFF. CDR3 bases: TGCAGTGCAAAAGTCGCAGGGAGCTCCTACAATGAGCAGTTCTTC.

This clonotype was observed a few times. The chain is built from TRBV14 and TRBJ2-1, with no clear D. CDR3 size: 15 residues. The germline V gene encodes CDR1 SGHDN and CDR2 FVKESK. V was clipped by 1 base and J by 7 bases, with 14 bases between them. The CDR3, as DNA: TGTGCCAGCAGCCAAGGATACGGGTCCCTGAATGAGCAGTTCTTC. Amino acids: CASSQGYGSLNEQFF.

This chain uses TRBV4-3 with TRBJ1-6; D remains ambiguous. The CDR3 loop spans 15 amino acids. V was trimmed by 0 bases and J by 14 bases, leaving 17 bases between them. CDR1 is LGHNA and CDR2 is YSLEER in the germline V gene. The CDR3 here is CASSQDRTSSRTLHF. The CDR3 nucleotides are TGCGCCAGCAGCCAAGATCGAACATCCTCTAGGACCCTCCACTTT.

The V call is TRBV11-3, the J call TRBJ2-2; D is possibly TRBD1 (5 bases). The length of the CDR3 is 13 residues. Germline V gene lookup returns CDR1 SGHNT and CDR2 YENEEA. Trimming stripped 10 bases from V and 1 base from J, with 10 bases between. Here the CDR3 DNA reads TGTGCCACCGCCCAGGGGAACACCGGGGAGCTGTTTTTT. Amino acids: CATAQGNTGELFF.

This rearrangement joins TRBV7-2 to TRBJ2-5; D is uncertain. The CDR3 sequence is 17 residues long. The germline V gene encodes CDR1 SGHTA and CDR2 FQGNSA. V lost 5 bases to trimming and J lost 7 bases, with 26 bases between them. CDR3 sequence (DNA): TGTGCCAGCAGCCCCCAAGACTGGAGCGCACAGATGGGGACCCAGTACTTC. As protein: CASSPQDWSAQMGTQYF.

In the case of this clonotype: This CDR3 is missing its conserved last phenylalanine or tryptophan, likely due to a read error. J is TRBJ2-5 and V is TRBV10-3; D is tentatively TRBD1 or TRBD2 (7 bases each). The ends were cut back, 10 bases at V and 1 base at J, with 19 bases in the middle. Germline lookup yields CDR1 ENHRY and CDR2 SYGVKD. The CDR3 length is 15 residues. The CDR3 protein is CATGRGDSLQETQYL. For the CDR3, the DNA is TGTGCCACGGGCCGGGGGGACAGCCTCCAAGAGACCCAGTACTTA.

With regard to this clonotype: With a much larger clone just one base away, this may be a read error. V and J are TRBV29-1 and TRBJ2-2, with TRBD1 matching over 7 bases. V shed 7 bases, J shed 4 bases, and the junction held 9 bases outside the gene matches. The CDR3 has 14 residues. Germline CDR1 SQVTM, CDR2 ANQGSEA. The CDR3 nucleotides are TGCAGCGCCCGACAGGGTGCTAGCACCGGGGAGCTGTTTTTT. Its protein is CSARQGASTGELFF.

In its sample, this clonotype was seen a few times. The chain combines TRBV15 with TRBJ2-5; no clear D. CDR3 length equals 12 residues. Between the trimmed V and J ends, which lost 1 base and 3 bases, there was a span of 3 bases. Germline V gene data show CDR1 as LNHNV and CDR2 as YYDKDF (reference sequence). CDR3 sequence reads: CATSRVEETQYF. As DNA, the CDR3 is TGTGCCACCAGCAGAGTTGAAGAGACCCAGTACTTC.